These 24 T cell receptor beta chains share one sample of origin, sequenced in a study of Ad26.COV2.S vaccination and SARS-CoV-2 variants. TCRdb's table, derived via immunoSEQ multiplex PCR, lists solely in-frame clones and lacks some. The sample holds 410,000 or so clones, 92% seen once. Documented treatment: over 15 received Ad26.COV2.S at low or high dose, single or two shots; about 5 received placebo; per-sample allocation not given. Day 63 after the first vaccine or placebo injection was the time point for sampling. This specimen was peripheral blood, taken in a trial of Ad26.COV2.S vaccine versus placebo. Source of these receptors: a person between 18 and 65 years old who received the Ad26.COV2.S COVID-19 vaccine or a placebo.

This clone came up once. V usage is TRBV12-5 and J usage is TRBJ1-6; D not certain. The closer fit of TRBJ2-3 to the DNA end suggests the J call may be wrong. Germline CDR1 reads LGHNT; CDR2 reads FRNRAP. The CDR3 contains 10 residues. The CDR3 protein is CASGFPGQYF. The CDR3 coding sequence is TGTGCTAGTGGTTTCCCGGGCCAGTATTTT.

J is TRBJ2-1 and V is TRBV12-3 or TRBV12-4, with no clear D. V was pared by 0 bases and J by 4 bases, with 4 bases between. The CDR3 extends over 13 amino acids. Here the CDR3 DNA reads TGTGCCAGCAGTTTAGCGCCGTACAATGAGCAGTTCTTC. It encodes CASSLAPYNEQFF.

V usage is TRBV4-3 and J usage is TRBJ2-7, with D possibly matching TRBD2 (5 bases). The V gene's germline CDR1 is LGHNA and CDR2 YSLEER. The CDR3 covers 15 residues. The V end was cut by 1 base, the J end by 0 bases, with 10 bases between. CDR3 nucleotide sequence: TGCGCCAGCAGCCAAGGGACTTACACCTCCTACGAGCAGTACTTC. It encodes CASSQGTYTSYEQYF.

The chain has TRBV3-1 (or the pseudogene TRBV3-2) and TRBJ1-5; no reliable D call. Trimming removed 0 bases from V and 6 bases from J, with 9 bases in between. The CDR3 runs 14 residues. The germline V gene encodes CDR1 LGHDT and CDR2 YNNKEL (reference sequence). The CDR3 spells CASSQDRKTQPQHF. CDR3 in DNA: TGTGCCAGCAGCCAAGACAGGAAAACTCAGCCCCAGCATTTT.

The V call is TRBV28, the J call TRBJ1-2; D unclear. CDR1 and CDR2 (germline): MDHEN, SYDVKM. CDR3 length equals 12 residues. V was clipped by 8 bases and J by 4 bases, with 11 bases between them. In DNA form, the CDR3 reads TGTGCCAGCGATACGGATACCTATGGCTACACCTTC. Translating it yields CASDTDTYGYTF.

This clone was recorded once. This rearrangement joins TRBV7-9 to TRBJ2-2, with D perhaps given as TRBD1 or TRBD2 (5 bases each). This CDR3 region has 15 residues. Germline loops: CDR1 SEHNR, CDR2 FQNEAQ (reference sequence). V was shortened by 5 bases and J by 3 bases, with 13 bases between the two germline ends. CDR3 region: CASSPGTRDTGELFF. As DNA, the CDR3 is TGTGCCAGCAGCCCCGGGACCCGGGACACCGGGGAGCTGTTTTTT.

The chain is built from TRBV15 and TRBJ2-3; 8 nucleotides agree with TRBD1. This CDR3 region has 15 residues. Germline V CDR1 and CDR2: LNHNV, YYDKDF (reference sequence). V was pared by 3 bases and J by 1 base, with 3 bases of the junction left unmatched. The CDR3: CATSSYRGGTDTQYF. CDR3 DNA: TGTGCCACCAGCAGCTACAGGGGGGGCACAGATACGCAGTATTTT.

This clone was counted once. For the CDR3, the DNA is TGTGCCAGCAGCTTAGCGCGGCACTCCGGGATGAGCTCCTACGAGCAGTACTTC. Protein product: CASSLARHSGMSSYEQYF. The chain combines TRBV7-2 with TRBJ2-7; D might be TRBD2 (5 bases). CDR1 is SGHTA, CDR2 FQGNSA, per germline. There are 18 residues in the CDR3. The ends were cut back, 0 bases at V and 0 bases at J, with 18 bases in the middle.

The chain has TRBV28 and TRBJ1-4; D possibly corresponds to TRBD1 (6 bases). V was trimmed by 8 bases and J by 4 bases, leaving 20 bases between them. Per the germline V gene, CDR1 is MDHEN and CDR2 is SYDVKM. This CDR3 contains 16 residues. The CDR3 region is CASSAPYGGGNEKLFF. The CDR3 nucleotides are TGTGCCAGCTCCGCCCCCTACGGAGGGGGTAATGAAAAACTGTTTTTT. Full variable domain (outside the CDR3, taken from reference TRBV28 and TRBJ1-4): DVKVTQSSRYLVKRTGEKVFLECVQDMDHENMFWYRQDPGLGLRLIYFSYDVKMKEKGDIPEGYSVSREKKERFSLILESASTNQTSMYLCASSAPYGGGNEKLFFGSGTQLSVL.

This chain joins TRBV11-2 and TRBJ1-1; D gene unclear. CDR3 length: 13 residues. The germline V gene encodes CDR1 SGHAT and CDR2 FQNNGV. V was trimmed by 1 base and J by 10 bases, leaving 13 bases between them. The CDR3 coding sequence is TGTGCCAGCAGCTTAGGTCGTACGCTTGCAGCTTTCTTT. As protein: CASSLGRTLAAFF.

The chain recombines TRBV5-4 with TRBJ2-3; D is possibly TRBD1 (6 bases). Germline CDR1 and CDR2: SGHNT and YYREEE (reference sequence). This CDR3 contains 14 residues. Trimming shortened V by 4 bases and J by 3 bases, and 12 bases separated the two germline ends. The CDR3 DNA reads TGTGCCAGCAGCACTGAACAGGGAACAGATACGCAGTATTTT. Translated: CASSTEQGTDTQYF. The full variable domain, with the rest looked up from reference TRBV5-4 and TRBJ2-3, is ETGVTQSPTHLIKTRGQQVTLRCSSQSGHNTVSWYQQALGQGPQFIFQYYREEENGRGNFPPRFSGLQFPNYSSELNVNALELDDSALYLCASSTEQGTDTQYFGPGTRLTVL.

The chain recombines TRBV19 with TRBJ1-5; D gene uncertain. Germline-derived CDR1 and CDR2 are LNHDA and SQIVND (reference sequence). This CDR3 comprises 13 residues. V was cut by 6 bases and J by 3 bases, with 9 bases left in between. The CDR3: CASSMSINQPQHF. The CDR3 nucleotides are TGTGCCAGTAGCATGAGTATCAATCAGCCCCAGCATTTT.

This chain links TRBV21-1 with TRBJ2-2; TRBD1 is taken as the D call from the table, unchecked against the DNA. TRBV21-1 is marked as a pseudogene. The length of the CDR3 is 14 residues. CDR3 protein: CASSKNADTGELFF. The CDR3 nucleotides read TGTGCCAGCAGCAAAAATGCAGACACCGGGGAGCTGTTTTTT.

The rearrangement joins TRBV29-1 to TRBJ1-3; D call uncertain. CDR3 length equals 14 residues. Germline CDR1 and CDR2: SQVTM and ANQGSEA. The V gene lost 4 bases and the J gene lost 0 bases, with 10 bases spanning the gap. CDR3 region: CSVAEDLSGNTIYF. The CDR3 DNA reads TGCAGCGTTGCGGAAGACCTCTCTGGAAACACCATATATTTT.

The rearrangement links TRBV15 to TRBJ2-3; the D call may be TRBD1 or TRBD2 (5 bases each). Germline V gene sequence: CDR1 LNHNV, CDR2 YYDKDF (reference sequence). The CDR3 sequence is 15 residues long. Trimming pared 5 bases from V and 4 bases from J, leaving 16 bases between. CDR3 in amino acids: CATSSRFLGADTQYF. Here the CDR3 DNA reads TGTGCCACCAGCTCTAGGTTTTTGGGGGCAGATACGCAGTATTTT.

The chain carries TRBV15 and TRBJ2-1; 8 bases line up with TRBD2. Trimming at V came to 1 base and at J to 8 bases, leaving 10 bases not matched to a gene. The CDR3 totals 16 residues. The V gene's germline CDR1 is LNHNV and CDR2 YYDKDF (reference sequence). CDR3 in amino acids: CATSRGASGYGDEQFF. CDR3 in DNA: TGTGCCACCAGCAGAGGGGCTAGCGGGTACGGGGATGAGCAGTTCTTC. The complete variable domain, with remaining parts taken from reference TRBV15 and TRBJ2-1, reads DAMVIQNPRYQVTQFGKPVTLSCSQTLNHNVMYWYQQKSSQAPKLLFHYYDKDFNNEADTPDNFQSRRPNTSFCFLDIRSPGLGDTAMYLCATSRGASGYGDEQFFGPGTRLTVL.

V gene TRBV5-1 combines with J gene TRBJ2-3; TRBD2 matches at 8 bases. CDR1 is SGHRS, CDR2 YFSETQ, per germline. The CDR3 is 15 residues long. V shed 4 bases, J shed 1 base, and the junction held 5 bases outside the gene matches. The CDR3 loop reads CASSPTSDRTDTQYF. CDR3 bases: TGCGCCAGCAGCCCGACTAGCGATCGCACAGATACGCAGTATTTT.

This sequence joins TRBV12-3 or TRBV12-4 and TRBJ1-5, with D perhaps matching TRBD1 (6 bases). The CDR3 length is 13 residues. Between the trimmed V and J ends, which lost 9 bases and 1 base, there was a span of 10 bases. CDR3 region: CASQGWSNQPQHF. CDR3 bases: TGTGCCAGTCAGGGGTGGAGCAATCAGCCCCAGCATTTT.

The J gene is TRBJ2-7, the V gene TRBV9; D is unresolved. CDR1 SGDLS and CDR2 YYNGEE come from the germline V gene. The ends were cut back, 4 bases at V and 0 bases at J, with 11 bases in the middle. The CDR3 loop spans 14 amino acids. CDR3 region: CASSPRMASYEQYF. CDR3 nucleotides: TGTGCCAGCAGCCCCCGGATGGCCTCCTACGAGCAGTACTTC. Combining the CDR3 with reference TRBV9 and TRBJ2-7 gives the whole variable domain DSGVTQTPKHLITATGQRVTLRCSPRSGDLSVYWYQQSLDQGLQFLIQYYNGEERAKGNILERFSAQQFPDLHSELNLSSLELGDSALYFCASSPRMASYEQYFGPGTRLTVT.

This clone was counted a single time. This rearrangement joins TRBV3-1 (or the pseudogene TRBV3-2) to TRBJ2-5; D possibly corresponds to TRBD2 (6 bases). V was pared by 4 bases and J by 2 bases, with 17 bases between. This CDR3 is built from 16 residues. Germline lookup yields CDR1 LGHDT and CDR2 YNNKEL (reference sequence). CDR3 bases: TGTGCCAGCAGCCTCTACGTTGCGGGGAGTCAAGAGACCCAGTACTTC. Its translation: CASSLYVAGSQETQYF.

The CDR3 here is CATSRAGQGRAEQYF. CDR3 DNA: TGTGCCACCAGCAGAGCGGGACAGGGGAGGGCCGAGCAGTACTTC. The gene calls are TRBV15 and TRBJ2-7; 10 bases are a match to TRBD1. V shed 1 base, J shed 6 bases, and the junction held 6 bases outside the gene matches. This CDR3 region has 15 residues. Germline-derived CDR1 and CDR2 are LNHNV and YYDKDF (reference sequence).

This clone showed up just a few times. The CDR3 loop is CASSESRGTEAFF. In nucleotides, the CDR3 is TGCGCCAGCAGTGAGTCGAGGGGGACTGAAGCTTTCTTT. This chain uses TRBV10-2 with TRBJ1-1, with a weak D call TRBD1 (6 bases). The CDR3 contains 13 residues. Deletions cut 0 bases from V and 5 bases from J, with 7 bases between. CDR1 and CDR2 from the germline V gene are WSHSY and SAAADI.

The DNA for the CDR3 is TGTGCCAGCTCACCCGGCGGGACCTTACCGGATGGGGGGCAAACGAGCTCTGGGGCCAACGTCCTGACTTTC. Protein product: CASSPGGTLPDGGQTSSGANVLTF. The gene calls are TRBV18 and TRBJ2-6; D may correspond to TRBD1 or TRBD2 (6 bases each). This CDR3 has 24 residues. Between the trimmed V and J ends, which lost 3 bases and 0 bases, there was a span of 33 bases. Germline loops: CDR1 KGHSH, CDR2 LQKENI.

This chain connects TRBV3-1 (or the pseudogene TRBV3-2) to TRBJ1-2; the D is unclear. The CDR3 sequence is 12 residues long. Trimming left V 4 bases short and J 7 bases short, with 10 bases between. Germline CDR1 reads LGHDT; CDR2 reads YNNKEL (reference sequence). The DNA of the CDR3 is TGTGCCAGCAGCCTGACCGGTATTGGCTACACCTTC. This encodes CASSLTGIGYTF.